This T cell receptor beta chain was profiled in a study of cytomegalovirus exposure and HLA in healthy donors. The study's findings and limits: TCR association rates varied by HLA locus in a later analysis, with DRB1 highest and HLA-C lowest. In a later analysis, approximately 18,000 TCR beta sequences were associated with HLA alleles at 0.05 false discovery rate.

Concerning this clone: Its antigen remains unknown.

Use of 60 Vbeta and 13 Jbeta primers characterized the PCR. Source study methods: In a later analysis, around 10 million of approximately 81 million unique beta chains occurred in at least two donors. The table came from immunoSEQ multiplex PCR; TCRdb's copy has only in-frame clones and leaves some out. V and J calls and clone size follow that table, whereas D and trimming were derived from the DNA. Of 150,000 to 200,000 clones in the sample, 77% are singletons; the top ten hold about 1.4%. V shed 3 bases and J shed 3 bases, with 11 bases lying between them. Per the germline V gene, CDR1 is LGHNA and CDR2 is YSLEER. The CDR3 covers 14 residues.

This chain uses TRBV4-3 with TRBJ1-1; maybe TRBD1 (5 bases). The sample consisted of PBMCs. The clonotype was recovered from a woman aged 30 to 39 in good health and CMV-seropositive. The DNA for the CDR3 is TGCGCCAGCAGCCAGAGGACACAGGACACTGAAGCTTTCTTT. Protein sequence: CASSQRTQDTEAFF.